The text below deals with one T cell receptor (beta chain). Its antigen is not identified. Clones were read by immunoSEQ multiplex PCR, and TCRdb kept only the in-frame ones, dropping some. Counted here are about 68,000 clones, approximately 95% occurring once; the ten biggest clones make up around 0.21%. V lost 2 bases, J lost 2 bases, and 8 bases stayed unmatched. The CDR3 sequence is 16 residues long. Germline V lookup: CDR1 MNHEY, CDR2 SVGEGT. The record originates from a study of CD4 T cells in relation to SARS-CoV-2 and coronaviruses. Points from the study as a whole: The cross-reactivity analysis covered only spike protein, not other viral proteins.

CD4+ T cells from unexposed donors were obtained before the COVID-19 pandemic (2011-2018). This chain joins TRBV6-2 or TRBV6-3 and TRBJ2-7; TRBD2 matches 8 bases. The receptor was derived from a human donor in good health. Sample: naive CD4+ T cells from PBMCs. Subset given: naive CD4+ T cells isolated by negative enrichment. CDR3 in amino acids: CASSYRLAGRAYEQYF. The CDR3 bases are TGTGCCAGCAGTTACAGGTTAGCGGGAAGAGCCTACGAGCAGTACTTC.